The 28 T cell receptor beta chains in this list originate from one sample, sequenced in a study of CD8 T cells in ankylosing spondylitis. One entry per CDR3 protein results from TCRdb running MiXCR on the 5' RACE reads. Among approximately 45,000 distinct CDR3 sequences listed, under 5% were seen once. The sequencing input was blood, either unsorted or a sorted T cell fraction (not recorded which). The receptors were gathered from a female donor with ankylosing spondylitis or in good health (not recorded which).

A few counts support this clonotype. The V and J genes are TRBV9 and TRBJ2-7; D might be TRBD1 (5 bases). The germline gives CDR1 SGDLS, CDR2 YYNGEE. V gave up 4 bases and J gave up 4 bases, with 18 bases separating them. The CDR3 length is 15 residues. CDR3 amino acids: CASSSEGVRGYEQYF. CDR3 DNA: TGTGCCAGCAGCTCGGAAGGGGTCAGAGGTTACGAGCAGTACTTC. Complete variable domain (other parts from reference TRBV9 and TRBJ2-7): DSGVTQTPKHLITATGQRVTLRCSPRSGDLSVYWYQQSLDQGLQFLIQYYNGEERAKGNILERFSAQQFPDLHSELNLSSLELGDSALYFCASSSEGVRGYEQYFGPGTRLTVT.

This clonotype was counted ten times or more. The J gene is TRBJ1-4, the V gene TRBV9, with TRBD1 identical over 8 bases. The CDR3 contains 16 residues. The germline CDR1 and CDR2 sequences are SGDLS and YYNGEE. V was pared by 5 bases and J by 7 bases, with 13 bases of the junction left unmatched. In DNA, the CDR3 is TGTGCCAGCAGTCCTGGACAGGGTGTAAGTGGTGAAAAACTGTTTTTT. Its protein is CASSPGQGVSGEKLFF.

This clonotype was seen repeatedly, ten times or more. The rearrangement uses TRBV9 and TRBJ2-1; 10 bases align to TRBD2. The trim removed 4 bases at V and 3 bases at J, leaving 4 bases unmatched. Germline assignment: CDR1 SGDLS and CDR2 YYNGEE. This CDR3 comprises 15 residues. The CDR3 DNA is TGTGCCAGCAGCCGGACTAGCGGATACTACAATGAGCAGTTCTTC. Amino acid sequence: CASSRTSGYYNEQFF.

This clonotype counts as medium-sized (0.01 to 0.1%). The rearrangement links TRBV9 to TRBJ1-5, with a tentative D call TRBD1 (5 bases). V gave up 0 bases and J gave up 7 bases, with 11 bases separating them. The germline CDR1 and CDR2 sequences are SGDLS and YYNGEE. This CDR3 has 14 amino acids. CDR3: CASSVGAREQPQHF. DNA for the CDR3: TGTGCCAGCAGCGTAGGGGCCAGGGAGCAGCCCCAGCATTTT. The variable domain in full, completed from reference TRBV9 and TRBJ1-5, reads DSGVTQTPKHLITATGQRVTLRCSPRSGDLSVYWYQQSLDQGLQFLIQYYNGEERAKGNILERFSAQQFPDLHSELNLSSLELGDSALYFCASSVGAREQPQHFGDGTRLSIL.

The table lists this clonotype with many counts. This chain joins TRBV9 and TRBJ2-7, with TRBD1 identical over 7 bases. In germline, CDR1 is SGDLS, CDR2 YYNGEE. The length of the CDR3 is 13 residues. Trimming at V came to 4 bases and at J to 5 bases, leaving 6 bases not matched to a gene. CDR3 amino acids: CASSSTGFHEQYF. The CDR3 DNA follows: TGTGCCAGCAGCTCGACAGGGTTCCACGAGCAGTACTTC.

This clonotype was seen many times. This chain joins TRBV9 and TRBJ1-5, with a possible D match to TRBD1 (5 bases). CDR3 length: 16 residues. V was pared by 0 bases and J by 0 bases, with 10 bases between. Germline V lookup: CDR1 SGDLS, CDR2 YYNGEE. This CDR3 is CASSVGDLGSNQPQHF. As DNA, the CDR3 is TGTGCCAGCAGCGTAGGGGACCTAGGTAGCAATCAGCCCCAGCATTTT.

This clonotype occurred many times. The chain carries TRBV9 and TRBJ2-3; TRBD1 is a possible D gene (6 bases). V was cut by 0 bases and J by 0 bases, with 11 bases left in between. The CDR3 sequence is 16 residues long. CDR1 and CDR2 (germline): SGDLS, YYNGEE. Written as DNA, the CDR3 is TGTGCCAGCAGCGTAGCATCAGGGGCAAGCACAGATACGCAGTATTTT. It specifies CASSVASGASTDTQYF.

The table lists this clonotype with many counts. J is TRBJ2-7 and V is TRBV9, with unresolved D. The CDR3 spans 14 residues. The germline CDR1 and CDR2 sequences are SGDLS and YYNGEE. V was shortened by 0 bases and J by 0 bases, with 7 bases between the two germline ends. CDR3 in DNA: TGTGCCAGCAGCGTAGAAATGGGCTCCTACGAGCAGTACTTC. Its protein product is CASSVEMGSYEQYF.

This clonotype was found many times. This rearrangement joins TRBV9 to TRBJ2-7; TRBD2 is a possible D gene (5 bases). The germline V gene has CDR1 SGDLS and CDR2 YYNGEE. There are 15 residues in the CDR3. Trimming removed 2 bases at V and 5 bases at J, with 17 bases between. The CDR3 nucleotides read TGTGCCAGCAGCGTCTCGACGAGGAGAGGGAACGAGCAGTACTTC. Translating gives CASSVSTRRGNEQYF.

This clonotype has at least ten counts. The V and J genes are TRBV9 and TRBJ2-7; D may match TRBD1 or TRBD2 (5 bases each). Germline-derived CDR1 and CDR2 are SGDLS and YYNGEE. With 3 bases removed from V and 0 bases from J, the gap between germline ends came to 13 bases. The CDR3 has 15 residues. CDR3 amino acids: CASSGGTSLSYEQYF. The CDR3 nucleotides are TGTGCCAGCAGCGGGGGGACGAGTCTCTCCTACGAGCAGTACTTC.

The table lists this clonotype with many counts. CDR3 loop: CASPPEDTGELFF. CDR3 sequence (DNA): TGTGCCAGCCCCCCAGAGGACACCGGGGAGCTGTTTTTT. V usage is TRBV7-3 and J usage is TRBJ2-2; D call uncertain. CDR1 and CDR2 from the germline V gene are SGHTA and FQGTGA. The CDR3 is 13 amino acids. Trimming took off 8 bases at V and 3 bases at J, with 10 bases between the two ends.

Ten or more counts support this clonotype. The V call is TRBV9, the J call TRBJ2-7; a possible D gene is TRBD2 (6 bases). The V end was cut by 0 bases, the J end by 2 bases, with 12 bases between. Germline loops: CDR1 SGDLS, CDR2 YYNGEE. The CDR3 is 15 amino acids. The CDR3 loop reads CASSVGQGGTYEQYF. In DNA, the CDR3 is TGTGCCAGCAGCGTAGGGCAGGGAGGAACCTACGAGCAGTACTTC.

This clonotype was observed many times. The chain couples TRBV9 to TRBJ1-2; TRBD1 is a possible D gene (5 bases). Trimming removed 4 bases from V and 8 bases from J, with 24 bases in between. Germline V lookup: CDR1 SGDLS, CDR2 YYNGEE. This CDR3 spans 16 amino acids. The CDR3 DNA reads TGTGCCAGCAGCTCCCAACTTATAGGGGTGAATGGCGGCTACACCTTC. This encodes CASSSQLIGVNGGYTF.

This clonotype was detected many times. V gene TRBV9 combines with J gene TRBJ2-7, with a weak D call TRBD1 (5 bases). Germline V lookup: CDR1 SGDLS, CDR2 YYNGEE. The germline V and J ends were trimmed by 3 bases and 2 bases, with 9 bases remaining between them. The CDR3 is 13 amino acids. The CDR3 region has the DNA TGTGCCAGCAGCGCTCAGGGCCCCTACGAGCAGTACTTC. Protein sequence: CASSAQGPYEQYF.

The J gene is TRBJ2-7, the V gene TRBV9, with no clear D. Germline V gives CDR1 SGDLS, CDR2 YYNGEE. CDR3 length equals 14 residues. Between the trimmed V and J ends, which lost 0 bases and 1 base, there was a span of 8 bases. The DNA of the CDR3 is TGTGCCAGCAGCGTAGGAGACGGATCCTACGAGCAGTACTTC. It translates to CASSVGDGSYEQYF.

The chain uses TRBV9 and TRBJ2-5, with 13 nucleotides matching TRBD2. Germline V gives CDR1 SGDLS, CDR2 YYNGEE. V shed 4 bases, J shed 6 bases, and the junction held 9 bases outside the gene matches. This CDR3 spans 16 amino acids. CDR3 sequence (DNA): TGTGCCAGCAGCCATCAAACTAGCGGGGGGGCACAGACCCAGTACTTC. Translation gives CASSHQTSGGAQTQYF.

This clonotype was seen repeatedly, ten times or more. This chain uses TRBV9 with TRBJ1-2, with D possibly matching TRBD1 (5 bases). The CDR3 covers 15 residues. V dropped 2 bases and J dropped 0 bases, with 11 bases sitting between them. The V gene's germline CDR1 is SGDLS and CDR2 YYNGEE. In nucleotides, the CDR3 is TGTGCCAGCAGCGTCGCTCAGGGACCTAACTATGGCTACACCTTC. It is translated as CASSVAQGPNYGYTF. The full variable domain, rest sourced from reference TRBV9 and TRBJ1-2, is DSGVTQTPKHLITATGQRVTLRCSPRSGDLSVYWYQQSLDQGLQFLIQYYNGEERAKGNILERFSAQQFPDLHSELNLSSLELGDSALYFCASSVAQGPNYGYTFGSGTRLTVV.

The chain recombines TRBV9 with TRBJ1-5; D ambiguous. V dropped 0 bases and J dropped 7 bases, with 14 bases sitting between them. The germline CDR1 and CDR2 sequences are SGDLS and YYNGEE. CDR3 length equals 15 residues. CDR3 sequence reads: CASSVEGDPGQPQHF. CDR3 sequence (DNA): TGTGCCAGCAGCGTAGAAGGAGACCCGGGACAGCCCCAGCATTTT.

This clonotype was seen ten or more times. V gene TRBV9 combines with J gene TRBJ2-3; 9 nucleotides line up with TRBD1. Trimming cost V 0 bases and J 5 bases; bases outside gene matches: 7. The CDR3 spans 16 residues. Germline CDR1 and CDR2: SGDLS and YYNGEE. DNA of the CDR3: TGTGCCAGCAGCGTAGGCGGGACAGGGATGGGAGATACGCAGTATTTT. Its translation: CASSVGGTGMGDTQYF.

The rearrangement links TRBV9 to TRBJ2-6; 8 bases are a match to TRBD1. Germline V gives CDR1 SGDLS, CDR2 YYNGEE. Germline trimming cut 4 bases from V and 0 bases from J; bases unmatched to any gene: 6. The CDR3 loop spans 17 amino acids. CDR3 DNA: TGTGCCAGCAGCATGGGACAGGTCCTCTCTGGGGCCAACGTCCTGACTTTC. Protein product: CASSMGQVLSGANVLTF.

By sample fraction, this clonotype is medium-sized. The genes are TRBV9 and TRBJ1-1, with no clear D. CDR1 and CDR2 from the germline V gene are SGDLS and YYNGEE. This CDR3 is 13 amino acids long. Trimming removed 4 bases from V and 2 bases from J, with 9 bases in between. The CDR3 loop reads CASSRRQNTEAFF. The CDR3 DNA sequence: TGTGCCAGCAGCCGACGACAAAACACTGAAGCTTTCTTT. The whole variable domain, filled in from reference TRBV9 and TRBJ1-1, reads DSGVTQTPKHLITATGQRVTLRCSPRSGDLSVYWYQQSLDQGLQFLIQYYNGEERAKGNILERFSAQQFPDLHSELNLSSLELGDSALYFCASSRRQNTEAFFGQGTRLTVV.

This clonotype was picked up many times. The J gene is TRBJ1-3, the V gene TRBV9, with D possibly matching TRBD1 (5 bases). Germline-derived CDR1 and CDR2 are SGDLS and YYNGEE. The germline V and J ends were trimmed by 3 bases and 0 bases, with 16 bases remaining between them. The CDR3 loop spans 17 amino acids. The CDR3 DNA sequence: TGTGCCAGCAGCGCCTTCGACAGTTCCCACTCTGGAAACACCATATATTTT. Its translation is CASSAFDSSHSGNTIYF.

This clonotype was seen at least ten times. This chain joins TRBV9 and TRBJ1-2; 10 bases are shared with TRBD1. The CDR3 spans 14 residues. With V trimmed by 4 bases and J by 4 bases, 4 bases remained unmatched. Germline CDR1 reads SGDLS; CDR2 reads YYNGEE. The CDR3 protein is CASSPGQGIYGYTF. DNA for the CDR3: TGTGCCAGCAGCCCGGGACAGGGGATCTATGGCTACACCTTC.

This clonotype was seen ten or more times. V gene TRBV9 combines with J gene TRBJ1-6; D not resolved. V gave up 0 bases and J gave up 7 bases, with 11 bases separating them. This CDR3 is built from 15 residues. The germline V gene encodes CDR1 SGDLS and CDR2 YYNGEE. The CDR3 is CASSVVPETNSPLHF. CDR3 DNA sequence: TGTGCCAGCAGCGTAGTTCCGGAAACGAATTCACCCCTCCACTTT.

In this sample, this clonotype turned up many times. A much larger clone is a single base away; this may be a read error. This chain links TRBV9 with TRBJ2-7, with D unclear. The CDR3 has 14 residues. Trimming removed 0 bases from V and 0 bases from J, with 7 bases in between. Looked up from germline, CDR1 is SGDLS and CDR2 is YYNGEE. Here the CDR3 reads CASSVGSGSYEQYF. The CDR3 DNA reads as TGTGCCAGCAGCGTAGGATCAGGCTCCTACGAGCAGTACTTC.

This clonotype came up many times. The V call is TRBV9, the J call TRBJ1-2; the D is unclear. The CDR3 has 14 residues. Germline CDR1 SGDLS, CDR2 YYNGEE. Trimming pared 0 bases from V and 4 bases from J, leaving 10 bases between. CDR3 DNA sequence: TGTGCCAGCAGCGTAGGTGGGAACCTCTATGGCTACACCTTC. Translated, it gives CASSVGGNLYGYTF.

This clonotype was seen at least ten times. V is TRBV9 and J is TRBJ1-1; possibly TRBD1 for D (6 bases). The CDR3 consists of 18 residues. V lost 0 bases, J lost 3 bases, and 21 bases lay in between. Germline V gene sequence: CDR1 SGDLS, CDR2 YYNGEE. The chain's CDR3 is CASSVAGGTRLGDTEAFF. DNA of the CDR3: TGTGCCAGCAGCGTAGCTGGAGGGACAAGGTTGGGGGACACTGAAGCTTTCTTT.

There are a few counts of this clonotype. The rearrangement joins TRBV9 to TRBJ2-3; 7 bases line up with TRBD1. Trimming took 0 bases from V and 4 from J; bases not matched to a gene: 2. Germline V gene lookup returns CDR1 SGDLS and CDR2 YYNGEE. There are 14 residues in the CDR3. The CDR3 DNA is TGTGCCAGCAGCGTAGGGCAGGGGGCAGATACGCAGTATTTT. As protein: CASSVGQGADTQYF.